A selection of T cell receptor beta chains follows, all from one sample in a study of T cells in Graves' hyperthyroidism and ophthalmopathy. TCRdb used MiXCR to reprocess the multiplex PCR reads, holding one entry per CDR3 protein. The sample yields some 600,000 distinct CDR3 sequences, more than 11% seen once. Sequencing used blood. Every receptor here comes from a woman aged 30 to 39 with Graves' hyperthyroidism that later progressed to Graves' ophthalmopathy. Each CDR3 is given with its conserved first and last residue. A D gene is named only where the DNA matches it firmly. Size is stated for part of the rows, as once, few or many counts, or as a class when the clone is expanded.

clone size: many; J gene: TRBJ1-6; V gene: TRBV19; D gene: -; CDR3 DNA: TGTGCCAGTGCCAATTTTGGCTCCTCGAGGTCACCCCTCCACTTT; CDR3 protein: CASANFGSSRSPLHF
clone size: -; J gene: TRBJ1-5; V gene: TRBV18; D gene: -; CDR3 DNA: TGTGCCAGCTCACCGACCAGGGGAACCGATTGCAATCAGCCCCAGCATTTT; CDR3 protein: CASSPTRGTDCNQPQHF
clone size: many; J gene: TRBJ1-2; V gene: TRBV6-1; D gene: -; CDR3 DNA: TGTGCCAGCAGTTTAGGGGTAGGCTATGGCTACACCTTC; CDR3 protein: CASSLGVGYGYTF
clone size: few; J gene: TRBJ2-6; V gene: TRBV28; D gene: -; CDR3 DNA: TGTGCCAGCAGTTTACCAGGGGACGGGGCCAACGTCCTGACTTTC; CDR3 protein: CASSLPGDGANVLTF
clone size: many; J gene: TRBJ2-1; V gene: TRBV12-3/TRBV12-4; D gene: -; CDR3 DNA: TGTGCCAGCAGATACAATGAGCAGTTCTTC; CDR3 protein: CASRYNEQFF
clone size: -; J gene: TRBJ1-5; V gene: TRBV2; D gene: -; CDR3 DNA: TGTGCCAGCTTCTTCTCCCCGGCGGGTGGACAGCCCCAGCATTTT; CDR3 protein: CASFFSPAGGQPQHF
clone size: many; J gene: TRBJ2-7; V gene: TRBV6-1; D gene: -; CDR3 DNA: TGTGCCAGCAGTGAAAGGTACGAGCAGTACTTC; CDR3 protein: CASSERYEQYF
clone size: many; J gene: TRBJ2-3; V gene: TRBV4-1; D gene: -; CDR3 DNA: TGCGCCAGCAGCCAAGATCGTGGGGGGACTAGCACAGATACGCAGTATTTT; CDR3 protein: CASSQDRGGTSTDTQYF
clone size: -; J gene: TRBJ2-7; V gene: TRBV2; D gene: TRBD2; CDR3 DNA: TGTGCCAGCAGTGAAGGGGCGGGAGCCTACGAGCAGTACTTC; CDR3 protein: CASSEGAGAYEQYF
clone size: many; J gene: TRBJ2-2; V gene: TRBV20-1; D gene: -; CDR3 DNA: TGCAGTGCTAGACGCCAGAGGACCGGGGAGCTGTTTTTT; CDR3 protein: CSARRQRTGELFF
clone size: -; J gene: TRBJ2-7; V gene: TRBV7-2; D gene: -; CDR3 DNA: TGTGCCAGCAGCCGGTCCGGGGGCCCCTACGAGCAGTACTTC; CDR3 protein: CASSRSGGPYEQYF
clone size: many; J gene: TRBJ1-1; V gene: TRBV2; D gene: TRBD1; CDR3 DNA: TGTGCCAGCAGATCCAGGGGGCTACCCGAGGCTTTCTTT; CDR3 protein: CASRSRGLPEAFF
clone size: many; J gene: TRBJ2-7; V gene: TRBV14; D gene: -; CDR3 DNA: TGTGCCAGCAGCCAAGCAGACGAGCAGTACTTC; CDR3 protein: CASSQADEQYF
clone size: many; J gene: TRBJ2-2; V gene: TRBV7-2; D gene: TRBD2; CDR3 DNA: TGTGCCAGCAGCCCGACTAGCGGGAACACCGGGGAGCTGTTTTTT; CDR3 protein: CASSPTSGNTGELFF
clone size: many; J gene: TRBJ2-3; V gene: TRBV18; D gene: -; CDR3 DNA: TGTGCCAGCTCACCCCCGGCAGGGGCGGATACGCAGTATTTT; CDR3 protein: CASSPPAGADTQYF
clone size: few; J gene: TRBJ1-1; V gene: TRBV29-1; D gene: -; CDR3 DNA: TGCAGCGTTGATGTCTACACTGAAGCTTTCTTT; CDR3 protein: CSVDVYTEAFF
clone size: few; J gene: TRBJ1-1; V gene: TRBV3-1; D gene: -; CDR3 DNA: TGTGCCAGCAGCCAAGATGTCGGGATTGGAGCTTTCTTT; CDR3 protein: CASSQDVGIGAFF
clone size: many; J gene: TRBJ2-3; V gene: TRBV3-1; D gene: TRBD2; CDR3 DNA: TGTGCCAGCAGCCGGACTAGCGGGGACCTAAGGACGGCAGATACGCAGTATTTT; CDR3 protein: CASSRTSGDLRTADTQYF
clone size: many; J gene: TRBJ2-7; V gene: TRBV11-3; D gene: -; CDR3 DNA: TGTGCCAGCAGCTCACTAGAATCGGCTACCTACGAGCAGTACTTC; CDR3 protein: CASSSLESATYEQYF
clone size: many; J gene: TRBJ2-4; V gene: TRBV28; D gene: -; CDR3 DNA: TGTGCCACCGAAGGGGGGGCTTTAGCCAAAAACATTCAGTACTTC; CDR3 protein: CATEGGALAKNIQYF
clone size: many; J gene: TRBJ2-1; V gene: TRBV7-9; D gene: -; CDR3 DNA: TGTGCCAGCAGCTTATTTTTGGAGTTCTCCTACAATGAGCAGTTCTTC; CDR3 protein: CASSLFLEFSYNEQFF
clone size: many; J gene: TRBJ1-5; V gene: TRBV20-1; D gene: -; CDR3 DNA: TGCAGTGCCGCAACCGAATTCTATAGCAATCAGCCCCAGCATTTT; CDR3 protein: CSAATEFYSNQPQHF
clone size: -; J gene: TRBJ1-2; V gene: TRBV28; D gene: -; CDR3 DNA: TGTGCCAGCCGACAGACAGGCGGCGGTCGCTATGGCTACACCTTC; CDR3 protein: CASRQTGGGRYGYTF
clone size: few; J gene: TRBJ1-5; V gene: TRBV2; D gene: TRBD1; CDR3 DNA: TGTGCCAGCAGTGAACCCGGGACAGGGTTCTATCAGCCCCAGCATTTT; CDR3 protein: CASSEPGTGFYQPQHF
clone size: few; J gene: TRBJ2-7; V gene: TRBV3-1; D gene: TRBD2; CDR3 DNA: TGTGCCAGCAGCCAAGATCTTGGGGCGGGGGTCTCCTACGAGCAGTACTTC; CDR3 protein: CASSQDLGAGVSYEQYF
clone size: many; J gene: TRBJ1-1; V gene: TRBV6-1; D gene: TRBD1; CDR3 DNA: TGTGCCAGCAGTCTAGGGACAGGGTACACTGAAGCTTTCTTT; CDR3 protein: CASSLGTGYTEAFF
clone size: many; J gene: TRBJ1-3; V gene: TRBV12-3/TRBV12-4; D gene: -; CDR3 DNA: TGTGCCACCGACTGGGACTACTCTGGAAACACCATATATTTT; CDR3 protein: CATDWDYSGNTIYF
clone size: many; J gene: TRBJ2-1; V gene: TRBV12-3/TRBV12-4; D gene: TRBD2; CDR3 DNA: TGTGCCAGCAGTTTTTCCACCGGACTAGCGGGAGGTGATGAGCAGTTCTTC; CDR3 protein: CASSFSTGLAGGDEQFF
clone size: many; J gene: TRBJ2-7; V gene: TRBV2; D gene: -; CDR3 DNA: TGTGCCAGCACGGACGGGGGAGGCCAATCTTGGGAGCAGTACTTC; CDR3 protein: CASTDGGGQSWEQYF